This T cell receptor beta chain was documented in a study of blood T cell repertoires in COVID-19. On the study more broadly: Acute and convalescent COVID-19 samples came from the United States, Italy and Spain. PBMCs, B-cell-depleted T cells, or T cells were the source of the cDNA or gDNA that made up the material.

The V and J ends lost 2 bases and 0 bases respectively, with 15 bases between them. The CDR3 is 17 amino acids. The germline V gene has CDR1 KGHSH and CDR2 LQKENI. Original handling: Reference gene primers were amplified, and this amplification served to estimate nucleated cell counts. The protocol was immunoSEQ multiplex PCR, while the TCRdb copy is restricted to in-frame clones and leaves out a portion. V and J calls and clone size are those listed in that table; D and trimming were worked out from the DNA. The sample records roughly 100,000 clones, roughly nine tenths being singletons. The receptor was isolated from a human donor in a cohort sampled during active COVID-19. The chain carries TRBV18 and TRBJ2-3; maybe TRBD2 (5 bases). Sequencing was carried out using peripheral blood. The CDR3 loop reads CASSPAGVGSSTDTQYF. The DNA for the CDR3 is TGTGCCAGCTCACCAGCGGGTGTGGGGTCCAGCACAGATACGCAGTATTTT.